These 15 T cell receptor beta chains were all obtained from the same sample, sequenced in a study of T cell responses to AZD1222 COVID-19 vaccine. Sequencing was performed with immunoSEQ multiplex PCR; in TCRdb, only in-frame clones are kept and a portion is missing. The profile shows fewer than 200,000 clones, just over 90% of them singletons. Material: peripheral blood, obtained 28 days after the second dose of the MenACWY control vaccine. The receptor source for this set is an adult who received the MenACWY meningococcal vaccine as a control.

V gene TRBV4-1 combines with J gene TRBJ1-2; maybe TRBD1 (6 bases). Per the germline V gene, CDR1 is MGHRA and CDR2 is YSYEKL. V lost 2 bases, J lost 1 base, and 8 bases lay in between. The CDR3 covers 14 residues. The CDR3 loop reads CASSQRTVNYGYTF. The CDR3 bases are TGCGCCAGCAGCCAAAGGACAGTTAACTATGGCTACACCTTC.

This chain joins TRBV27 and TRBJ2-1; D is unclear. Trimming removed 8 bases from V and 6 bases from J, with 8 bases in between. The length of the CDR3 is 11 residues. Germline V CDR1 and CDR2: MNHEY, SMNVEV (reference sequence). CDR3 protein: CASFSVNEQFF. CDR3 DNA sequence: TGTGCCAGCTTCTCGGTCAATGAGCAGTTCTTC.

CDR3 in DNA: TGTGCCAGCAGTGAACTAGGCAGCGTAAACTATGGCTACACCTTC. This gives the protein CASSELGSVNYGYTF. This chain links TRBV2 with TRBJ1-2; D is unresolved. V was trimmed by 2 bases and J by 2 bases, leaving 12 bases between them. Germline CDR1 is SNHLY and CDR2 is FYNNEI. The CDR3 loop spans 15 amino acids.

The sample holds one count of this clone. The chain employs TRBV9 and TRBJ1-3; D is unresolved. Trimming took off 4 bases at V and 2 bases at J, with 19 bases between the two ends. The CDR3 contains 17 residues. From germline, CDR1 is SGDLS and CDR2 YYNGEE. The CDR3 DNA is TGTGCCAGCAGCCCAATTCCACACCAAACCCCTGGAAACACCATATATTTT. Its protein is CASSPIPHQTPGNTIYF.

CDR3: CASNVQPCEQYF. Here the CDR3 DNA reads TGTGCCAGCAATGTACAGCCCTGCGAGCAGTACTTC. The chain links TRBV28 to TRBJ2-7, with D uncertain. The CDR3 is 12 amino acids. V dropped 7 bases and J dropped 6 bases, with 13 bases sitting between them. Looked up from germline, CDR1 is MDHEN and CDR2 is SYDVKM.

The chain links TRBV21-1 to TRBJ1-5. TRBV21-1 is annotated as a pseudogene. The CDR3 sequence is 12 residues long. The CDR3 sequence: CARPEENQPQHF. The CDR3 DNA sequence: TGTGCCCGTCCGGAGGAAAATCAGCCCCAGCATTTT.

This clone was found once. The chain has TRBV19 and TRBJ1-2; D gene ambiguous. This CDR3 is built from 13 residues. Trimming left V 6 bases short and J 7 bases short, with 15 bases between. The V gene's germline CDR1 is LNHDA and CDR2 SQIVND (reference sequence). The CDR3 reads CASSPGPASGYTF. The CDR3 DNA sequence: TGTGCCAGTAGCCCTGGGCCTGCGAGTGGCTACACCTTC.

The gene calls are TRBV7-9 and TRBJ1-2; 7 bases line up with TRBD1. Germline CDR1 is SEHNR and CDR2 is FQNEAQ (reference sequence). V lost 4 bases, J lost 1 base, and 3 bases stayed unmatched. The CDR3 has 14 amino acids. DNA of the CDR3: TGTGCCAGCAGCTCCGGGACAGTTAACTATGGCTACACCTTC. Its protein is CASSSGTVNYGYTF.

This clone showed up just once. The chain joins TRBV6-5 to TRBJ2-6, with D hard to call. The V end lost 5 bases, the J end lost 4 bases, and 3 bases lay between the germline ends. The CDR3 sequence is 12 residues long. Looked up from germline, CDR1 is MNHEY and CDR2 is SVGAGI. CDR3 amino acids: CASSRGANVLTF. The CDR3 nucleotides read TGTGCCAGCAGTCGAGGGGCCAACGTCCTGACTTTC.

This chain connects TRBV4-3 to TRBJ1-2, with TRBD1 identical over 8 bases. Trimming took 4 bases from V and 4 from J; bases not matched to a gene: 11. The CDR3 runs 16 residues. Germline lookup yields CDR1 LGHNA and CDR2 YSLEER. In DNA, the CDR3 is TGCGCCAGCAGCCCGGAAATTTGGACAGGGAGCTATGGCTACACCTTC. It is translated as CASSPEIWTGSYGYTF.

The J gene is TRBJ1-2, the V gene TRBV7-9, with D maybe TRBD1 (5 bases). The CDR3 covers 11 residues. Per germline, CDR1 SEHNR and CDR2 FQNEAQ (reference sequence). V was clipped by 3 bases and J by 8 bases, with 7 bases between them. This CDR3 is CASSLEGGYTF. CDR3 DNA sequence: TGTGCCAGCAGCTTGGAGGGGGGCTACACCTTC. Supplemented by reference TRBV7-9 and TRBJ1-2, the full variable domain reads DTGVSQNPRHKITKRGQNVTFRCDPISEHNRLYWYRQTLGQGPEFLTYFQNEAQLEKSRLLSDRFSAERPKGSFSTLEIQRTEQGDSAMYLCASSLEGGYTFGSGTRLTVV.

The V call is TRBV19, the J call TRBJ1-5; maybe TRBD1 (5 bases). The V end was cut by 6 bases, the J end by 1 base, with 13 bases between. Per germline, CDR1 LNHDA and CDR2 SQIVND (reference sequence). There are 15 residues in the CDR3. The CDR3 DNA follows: TGTGCCAGTAGGACGGGGGTGATGAGCAATCAGCCCCAGCATTTT. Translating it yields CASRTGVMSNQPQHF. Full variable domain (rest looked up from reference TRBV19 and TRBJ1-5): DGGITQSPKYLFRKEGQNVTLSCEQNLNHDAMYWYRQDPGQGLRLIYYSQIVNDFQKGDIAEGYSVSREKKESFPLTVTSAQKNPTAFYLCASRTGVMSNQPQHFGDGTRLSIL.

The CDR3 here is CASSLLQREFSYNEQFF. Here the CDR3 DNA reads TGCGCCAGCAGCTTGCTCCAGCGGGAGTTTTCCTACAATGAGCAGTTCTTC. The genes are TRBV5-1 and TRBJ2-1, with 8 nucleotides matching TRBD2. The CDR3 consists of 17 residues. Trimming cost V 1 base and J 1 base; bases outside gene matches: 7. Germline CDR1 reads SGHRS; CDR2 reads YFSETQ.

DNA of the CDR3: TGTGCCAGTAGTCCCAGGGCTGGGTCCTACGAGCAGTACTTC. This encodes CASSPRAGSYEQYF. This chain uses TRBV19 with TRBJ2-7; tentative D call: TRBD1 (5 bases). V gave up 5 bases and J gave up 1 base, with 12 bases separating them. The CDR3 extends over 14 amino acids. In germline, CDR1 is LNHDA, CDR2 SQIVND (reference sequence). Complete variable domain (other parts from reference TRBV19 and TRBJ2-7): DGGITQSPKYLFRKEGQNVTLSCEQNLNHDAMYWYRQDPGQGLRLIYYSQIVNDFQKGDIAEGYSVSREKKESFPLTVTSAQKNPTAFYLCASSPRAGSYEQYFGPGTRLTVT.

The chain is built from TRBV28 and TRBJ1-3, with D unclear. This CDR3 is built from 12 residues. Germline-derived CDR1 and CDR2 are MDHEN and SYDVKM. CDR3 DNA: TGTGCTATCCGGGGTCGGGGAAACACCATATATTTT. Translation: CAIRGRGNTIYF.